The 20 T cell receptor beta chains below were found in one sample sequenced in a study of a mutant IDH1 vaccine in newly diagnosed glioma. Documented time point: week 35, safety follow-up. Vaccine doses each comprised 300 ug of mutant IDH1 20-mer peptide, with topical imiquimod. Using immunoSEQ multiplex PCR, the repertoire was profiled, and TCRdb retains in-frame clones only, with some absent. The table shows roughly 54,000 clones, with about 85% occurring only once. No antigen is known for these receptors. The material sequenced was PBMCs, taken from a glioma patient whose treatment included an IDH1 peptide vaccine. The receptors derive from a young woman with glioma.

The genes are TRBV7-6 and TRBJ2-7; TRBD1 matches 8 bases. V shed 6 bases, J shed 3 bases, and the junction held 4 bases outside the gene matches. The CDR3 is made up of 13 amino acids. CDR1 and CDR2 from the germline V gene are SGHVS and FNYEAQ. Here the CDR3 DNA reads TGTGCCAGCAGGCGAGGACAGGGCTACGAGCAGTACTTC. It encodes CASRRGQGYEQYF.

The rearrangement joins TRBV11-3 to TRBJ2-1; TRBD2 agrees at 8 bases. The CDR3 sequence is 13 residues long. Germline trimming cut 5 bases from V and 9 bases from J; bases unmatched to any gene: 6. Germline CDR1 reads SGHNT; CDR2 reads YENEEA. The CDR3 DNA follows: TGTGCCAGCAGCCCAAGCGGGAGAAGTGAGCAGTTCTTC. As protein: CASSPSGRSEQFF. Full variable domain (remainder filled in from reference TRBV11-3 and TRBJ2-1): EAGVVQSPRYKIIEKKQPVAFWCNPISGHNTLYWYLQNLGQGPELLIRYENEEAVDDSQLPKDRFSAERLKGVDSTLKIQPAELGDSAVYLCASSPSGRSEQFFGPGTRLTVL.

The rearrangement links TRBV19 to TRBJ2-2, with no clear D. In germline, CDR1 is LNHDA, CDR2 SQIVND (reference sequence). Trimming pared 3 bases from V and 6 bases from J, leaving 11 bases between. This CDR3 is built from 14 residues. DNA for the CDR3: TGTGCCAGTAGTATTGGTGTGGACGCCGGGGAGCTGTTTTTT. Protein product: CASSIGVDAGELFF.

This clone was seen a handful of times. The chain employs TRBV12-5 and TRBJ1-5; D unclear. Germline V gives CDR1 LGHNT, CDR2 FRNRAP. Trimming pared 6 bases from V and 3 bases from J, leaving 9 bases between. The CDR3 loop spans 13 amino acids. The CDR3 here is CASGWLINQPQHF. The DNA of the CDR3 is TGTGCTAGTGGCTGGCTGATCAATCAGCCCCAGCATTTT. The entire variable domain, with the rest obtained from reference TRBV12-5 and TRBJ1-5, is as follows: DARVTQTPRHKVTEMGQEVTMRCQPILGHNTVFWYRQTMMQGLELLAYFRNRAPLDDSGMPKDRFSAEMPDATLATLKIQPSEPRDSAVYFCASGWLINQPQHFGDGTRLSIL.

J is TRBJ1-6 and V is TRBV5-6; 7 bases align to TRBD1. The V gene end was trimmed by 4 bases and the J gene end by 4 bases; junction bases not matched to a gene: 11. Germline V gene sequence: CDR1 SGHDT, CDR2 YYEEEE. The CDR3 length is 17 residues. The CDR3 region has the DNA TGTGCCAGCAGCCGATCCAACAGGGGCTATTATAATTCACCCCTCCACTTT. This sequence encodes CASSRSNRGYYNSPLHF.

This clone was recorded a few times. This chain connects TRBV11-3 to TRBJ1-1; D not resolved. Trimming shortened V by 1 base and J by 4 bases, and 1 base separated the two germline ends. The CDR3 is 11 residues long. Germline CDR1 SGHNT, CDR2 YENEEA. The CDR3, as DNA: TGTGCCAGCAGCTTAGTCACTGAAGCTTTCTTT. Encoded protein: CASSLVTEAFF.

The rearrangement uses TRBV11-3 and TRBJ1-1; no reliable D call. This CDR3 comprises 14 residues. Trimming stripped 4 bases from V and 7 bases from J, with 16 bases between. The germline CDR1 and CDR2 sequences are SGHNT and YENEEA. The CDR3 nucleotides are TGTGCCAGCAGCTCTCCCCCGGGGTTGGGTGAAGCTTTCTTT. Its translation is CASSSPPGLGEAFF.

The chain has TRBV7-2 and TRBJ1-2; possible D gene TRBD1, 6 bases. Germline lookup yields CDR1 SGHTA and CDR2 FQGNSA. The CDR3 is 15 residues long. V shed 5 bases and J shed 6 bases, with 19 bases lying between them. The CDR3 sequence: CASSPRRVRTDGYTF. The CDR3 DNA sequence: TGTGCCAGCAGCCCGAGGAGGGTCCGGACAGATGGCTACACCTTC.

The chain joins TRBV9 to TRBJ2-7; TRBD1 is a possible D gene (6 bases). The CDR3 totals 14 residues. CDR1 and CDR2 from the germline V gene are SGDLS and YYNGEE. V lost 2 bases and J 2 bases, leaving 11 bases between the germline ends. This CDR3 reads CASSVARGPYEQYF. The CDR3 nucleotides are TGTGCCAGCAGCGTGGCCAGGGGACCCTACGAGCAGTACTTC.

The chain employs TRBV29-1 and TRBJ1-2, with 7 positions matching TRBD1. Per the germline V gene, CDR1 is SQVTM and CDR2 is ANQGSEA. V dropped 7 bases and J dropped 4; count of bases not matched to a gene: 9. The CDR3 totals 13 residues. The DNA of the CDR3 is TGCAGCGCAAGGGACAGTCACGGCTATGGCTACACCTTC. Translation: CSARDSHGYGYTF.

V is TRBV4-1 and J is TRBJ1-1; D possibly corresponds to TRBD1 (5 bases). The CDR3 totals 14 residues. Deletions cut 8 bases from V and 3 bases from J, with 16 bases between. Germline V CDR1 and CDR2: MGHRA, YSYEKL. For the CDR3, the DNA is TGCGCCAGCGGAGACTGGGGGGTGGACACTGAAGCTTTCTTT. Translation gives CASGDWGVDTEAFF.

The chain combines TRBV6-6 with TRBJ2-7; D call uncertain. Trimming shortened V by 6 bases and J by 3 bases, and 6 bases separated the two germline ends. Per germline, CDR1 MNHNY and CDR2 SVGAGI (reference sequence). The CDR3 is 11 amino acids. The chain's CDR3 is CASSPIYEQYF. CDR3 bases: TGTGCCAGCAGCCCCATCTACGAGCAGTACTTC.

The rearrangement uses TRBV6-5 and TRBJ1-1; 7 positions match TRBD1. Trimming took 5 bases from V and 4 from J; bases not matched to a gene: 7. The CDR3 has 14 amino acids. In germline, CDR1 is MNHEY, CDR2 SVGAGI. The CDR3 loop reads CASSEYRGTTEAFF. CDR3 nucleotides: TGTGCCAGCAGTGAATACAGGGGTACCACTGAAGCTTTCTTT.

The chain recombines TRBV11-3 with TRBJ2-6, with 7 nucleotides matching TRBD1. This CDR3 spans 14 amino acids. With V trimmed by 4 bases and J by 10 bases, 7 bases remained unmatched. Germline V gene sequence: CDR1 SGHNT, CDR2 YENEEA. The CDR3 DNA reads as TGTGCCAGCAGCTCGGGACAGACCACTAACGTCCTGACTTTC. Its translation is CASSSGQTTNVLTF. Using reference TRBV11-3 and TRBJ2-6 for the parts outside the CDR3, the full variable domain is EAGVVQSPRYKIIEKKQPVAFWCNPISGHNTLYWYLQNLGQGPELLIRYENEEAVDDSQLPKDRFSAERLKGVDSTLKIQPAELGDSAVYLCASSSGQTTNVLTFGAGSRLTVL.

In DNA, the CDR3 is TGTGCCAGCAGCGGCGCGAGGGGCGGCAATCAGCCCCAGCATTTT. Its protein is CASSGARGGNQPQHF. This sequence joins TRBV2 and TRBJ1-5, with a weak D call TRBD1 (5 bases). The CDR3 contains 15 residues. CDR1 and CDR2 from the germline V gene are SNHLY and FYNNEI. Trimming pared 6 bases from V and 2 bases from J, leaving 14 bases between. The whole variable domain, remainder taken from reference TRBV2 and TRBJ1-5, is EPEVTQTPSHQVTQMGQEVILRCVPISNHLYFYWYRQILGQKVEFLVSFYNNEISEKSEIFDDQFSVERPDGSNFTLKIRSTKLEDSAMYFCASSGARGGNQPQHFGDGTRLSIL.

This clone was seen a single time. The V gene is TRBV29-1, the J gene TRBJ2-1; TRBD2 matches at 9 bases. Germline V CDR1 and CDR2: SQVTM, ANQGSEA. The CDR3 length is 14 residues. The V gene end was trimmed by 6 bases and the J gene end by 3 bases; junction bases not matched to a gene: 6. The CDR3 DNA reads TGCAGCGTCGATCCTAGCGGGATCTACAATGAGCAGTTCTTC. It encodes CSVDPSGIYNEQFF.

The table lists this clone with a count of one. Other DNA sequences within the sample encode an identical CDR3. The V gene is TRBV7-2, the J gene TRBJ2-7; D unclear. The V end was cut by 6 bases, the J end by 1 base, with 7 bases between. This CDR3 region has 12 residues. Germline CDR1 SGHTA, CDR2 FQGNSA. CDR3 sequence: CASSSLSYEQYF. CDR3 nucleotides: TGTGCCAGCAGTTCCCTTTCCTACGAGCAGTACTTC.

This clone appeared a few times. This rearrangement joins TRBV4-1 to TRBJ2-2; 7 bases are shared with TRBD1. V was pared by 0 bases and J by 6 bases, with 4 bases of the junction left unmatched. The length of the CDR3 is 15 residues. Germline V CDR1 and CDR2: MGHRA, YSYEKL. The CDR3 loop reads CASSQEQGSPGELFF. CDR3 coding DNA: TGCGCCAGCAGCCAAGAACAGGGGAGCCCCGGGGAGCTGTTTTTT.

This chain links TRBV5-4 with TRBJ2-7; 8 positions match TRBD2. The J segment lost 7 bases and the V segment lost 4 bases, leaving 7 bases of the junction unmatched. There are 13 residues in the CDR3. Germline V CDR1 and CDR2: SGHNT, YYREEE (reference sequence). The CDR3: CASSTGLAREQYF. The CDR3 coding sequence is TGTGCCAGCAGCACCGGACTAGCAAGGGAGCAGTACTTC.

CDR3 in DNA: TGTGCCAGCAGCCAAGGGGCGGGGGGGGCCTCTGGAAACACCATATATTTT. Protein: CASSQGAGGASGNTIYF. The V and J genes are TRBV4-2 and TRBJ1-3, with D possibly TRBD1 on 6 matching bases. V was trimmed by 1 base and J by 0 bases, leaving 13 bases between them. The CDR3 is 17 amino acids. CDR1 and CDR2 from the germline V gene are LGHNA and YNFKEQ.